This T cell receptor (beta chain) originates from a study of blood T cell repertoires in COVID-19. Looking at the study overall: Collection of acute and convalescent COVID-19 samples took place in the United States, Italy and Spain.

Trimming took off 2 bases at V and 1 base at J, with 8 bases between the two ends. This CDR3 region has 14 residues. From germline, CDR1 is KGHSH and CDR2 LQKENI. Cohort 3 recovery required two negative PCRs, clearance, or symptom resolution. TCRdb's table, derived via immunoSEQ multiplex PCR, lists solely in-frame clones and lacks some. The sample shows approximately 290,000 clones, approximately 85% of them seen only once. Sequenced input: PBMCs or T cells enriched from blood (not recorded which). The TCR comes from a woman in her 30s who had recovered from COVID-19. The rearrangement links TRBV18 to TRBJ1-2; D gene unclear. The CDR3 DNA sequence: TGTGCCAGCTCACCAAGTCAGATTAACTATGGCTACACCTTC. Amino acids: CASSPSQINYGYTF.